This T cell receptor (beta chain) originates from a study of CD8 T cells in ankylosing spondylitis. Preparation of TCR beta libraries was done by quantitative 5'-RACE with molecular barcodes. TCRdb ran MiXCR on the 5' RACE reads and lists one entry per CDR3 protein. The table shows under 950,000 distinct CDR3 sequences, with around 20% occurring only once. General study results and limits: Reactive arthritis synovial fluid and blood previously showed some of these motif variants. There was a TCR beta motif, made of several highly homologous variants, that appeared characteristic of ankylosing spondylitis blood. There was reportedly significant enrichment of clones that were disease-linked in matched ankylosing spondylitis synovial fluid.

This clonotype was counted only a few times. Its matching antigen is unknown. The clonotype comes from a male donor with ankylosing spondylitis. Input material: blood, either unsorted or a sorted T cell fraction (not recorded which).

In DNA, the CDR3 is TGTGCCAGCAGCGTAGCTTCGGATTACCCTTACAATGAGCAGTTCTTC. Translated: CASSVASDYPYNEQFF. The rearrangement joins TRBV9 to TRBJ2-1, with D hard to call. The CDR3 has 16 amino acids. Trimming took off 0 bases at V and 4 bases at J, with 14 bases between the two ends. CDR1 and CDR2 (germline): SGDLS, YYNGEE.